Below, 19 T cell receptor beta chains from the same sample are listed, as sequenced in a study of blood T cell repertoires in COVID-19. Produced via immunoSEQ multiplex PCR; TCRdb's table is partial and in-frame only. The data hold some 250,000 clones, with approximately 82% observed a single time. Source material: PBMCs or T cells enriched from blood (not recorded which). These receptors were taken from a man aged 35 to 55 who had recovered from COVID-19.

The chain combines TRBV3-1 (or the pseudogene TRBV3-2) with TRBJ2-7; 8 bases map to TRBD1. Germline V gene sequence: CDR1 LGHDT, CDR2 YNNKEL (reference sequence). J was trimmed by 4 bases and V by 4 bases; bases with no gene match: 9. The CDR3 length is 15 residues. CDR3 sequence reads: CASSPTGAHFYEQYF. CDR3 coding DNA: TGTGCCAGCAGCCCGACAGGGGCGCATTTTTACGAGCAGTACTTC.

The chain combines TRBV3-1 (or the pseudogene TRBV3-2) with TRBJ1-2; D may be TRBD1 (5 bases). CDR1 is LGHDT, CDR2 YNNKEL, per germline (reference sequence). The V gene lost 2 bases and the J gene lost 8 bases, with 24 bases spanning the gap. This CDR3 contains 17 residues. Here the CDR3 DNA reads TGTGCCAGCAGCCAATTTTCGGCGACGGGACTCTGGAAGGGCTACACCTTC. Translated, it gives CASSQFSATGLWKGYTF.

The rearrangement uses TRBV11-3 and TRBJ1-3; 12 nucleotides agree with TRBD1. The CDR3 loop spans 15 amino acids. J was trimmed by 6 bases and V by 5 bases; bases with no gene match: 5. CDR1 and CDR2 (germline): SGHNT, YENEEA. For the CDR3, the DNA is TGTGCCAGCAGCCCGGGACAGGGGGCCGCAAACACCATATATTTT. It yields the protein CASSPGQGAANTIYF.

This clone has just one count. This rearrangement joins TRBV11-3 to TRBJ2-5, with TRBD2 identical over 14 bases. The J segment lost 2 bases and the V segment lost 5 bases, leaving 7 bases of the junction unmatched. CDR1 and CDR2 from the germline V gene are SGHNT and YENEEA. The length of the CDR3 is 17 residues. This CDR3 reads CASSLGLAGVGQETQYF. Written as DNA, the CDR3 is TGTGCCAGCAGCCTGGGACTAGCGGGAGTTGGGCAAGAGACCCAGTACTTC.

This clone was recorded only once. The CDR3 sequence: CASSQDLTGNTEAFF. The CDR3 coding sequence is TGTGCCAGCAGCCAAGACCTGACAGGGAACACTGAAGCTTTCTTT. The chain employs TRBV4-2 and TRBJ1-1; D is perhaps TRBD1 (6 bases). This CDR3 region has 15 residues. The germline V gene encodes CDR1 LGHNA and CDR2 YNFKEQ. The V end lost 0 bases, the J end lost 1 base, and 9 bases lay between the germline ends.

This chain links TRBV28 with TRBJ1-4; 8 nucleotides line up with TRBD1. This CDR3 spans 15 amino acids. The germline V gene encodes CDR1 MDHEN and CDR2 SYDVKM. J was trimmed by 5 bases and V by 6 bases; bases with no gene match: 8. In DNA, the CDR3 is TGTGCCAGCAGCCGATTTCAGGGGGCCAATGAAAAACTGTTTTTT. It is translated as CASSRFQGANEKLFF.

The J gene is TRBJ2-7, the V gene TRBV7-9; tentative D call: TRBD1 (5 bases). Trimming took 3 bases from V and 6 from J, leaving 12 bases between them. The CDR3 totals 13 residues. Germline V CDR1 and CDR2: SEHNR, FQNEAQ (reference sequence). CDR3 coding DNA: TGTGCCAGCAGCTTTGGGGCTGCCTCCGAGCAGTACTTC. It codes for CASSFGAASEQYF.

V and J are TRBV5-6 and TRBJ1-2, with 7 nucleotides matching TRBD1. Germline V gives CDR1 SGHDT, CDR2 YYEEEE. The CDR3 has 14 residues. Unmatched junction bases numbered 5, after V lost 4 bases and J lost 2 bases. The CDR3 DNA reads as TGTGCCAGCAGCCGCCGGGACAGAAACTATGGCTACACCTTC. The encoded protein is CASSRRDRNYGYTF.

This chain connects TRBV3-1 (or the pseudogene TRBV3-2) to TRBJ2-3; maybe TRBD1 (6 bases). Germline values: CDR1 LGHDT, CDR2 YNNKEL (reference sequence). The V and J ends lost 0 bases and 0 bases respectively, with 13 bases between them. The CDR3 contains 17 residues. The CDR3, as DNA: TGTGCCAGCAGCCAAGATTTTCCAGGGGTGAGCACAGATACGCAGTATTTT. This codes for CASSQDFPGVSTDTQYF.

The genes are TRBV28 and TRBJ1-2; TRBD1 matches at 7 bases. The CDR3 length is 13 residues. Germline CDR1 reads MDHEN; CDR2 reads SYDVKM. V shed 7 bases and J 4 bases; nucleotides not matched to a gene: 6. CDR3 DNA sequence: TGTGCCAGCATGAGGACAGGTCGCTATGGCTACACCTTC. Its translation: CASMRTGRYGYTF.

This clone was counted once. CDR3 nucleotides: TGCGCCAGCAGCGCGGGGGGGTTAGCCGGGGAGCTGTTTTTT. Its translation: CASSAGGLAGELFF. V is TRBV5-1 and J is TRBJ2-2; 9 bases align to TRBD2. J was trimmed by 6 bases and V by 4 bases; bases with no gene match: 4. The CDR3 extends over 14 amino acids. The germline V gene encodes CDR1 SGHRS and CDR2 YFSETQ.

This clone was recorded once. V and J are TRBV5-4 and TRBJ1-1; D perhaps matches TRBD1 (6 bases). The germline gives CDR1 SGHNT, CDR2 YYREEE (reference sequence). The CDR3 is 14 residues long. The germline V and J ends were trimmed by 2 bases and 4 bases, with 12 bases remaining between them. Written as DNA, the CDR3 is TGTGCCAGCAGCTTCGGGGGGGGCAGCACTGAAGCTTTCTTT. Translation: CASSFGGGSTEAFF.

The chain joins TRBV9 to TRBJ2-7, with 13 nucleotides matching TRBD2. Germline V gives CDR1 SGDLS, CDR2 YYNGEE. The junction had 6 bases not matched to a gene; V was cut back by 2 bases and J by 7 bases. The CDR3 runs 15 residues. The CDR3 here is CASSVGLAGVREQYF. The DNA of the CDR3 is TGTGCCAGCAGCGTCGGACTAGCGGGAGTCAGGGAGCAGTACTTC.

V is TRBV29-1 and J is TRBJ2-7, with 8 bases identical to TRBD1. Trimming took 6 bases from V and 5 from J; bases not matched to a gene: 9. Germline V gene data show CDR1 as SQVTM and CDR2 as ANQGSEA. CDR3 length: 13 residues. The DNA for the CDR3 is TGCAGCGTCGCTGGACAGGGCTTGGACGAGCAGTACTTC. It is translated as CSVAGQGLDEQYF.

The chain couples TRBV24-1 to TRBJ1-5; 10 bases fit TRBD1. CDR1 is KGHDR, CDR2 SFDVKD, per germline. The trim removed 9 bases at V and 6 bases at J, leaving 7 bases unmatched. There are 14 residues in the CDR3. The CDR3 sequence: CATGRTGGSQPQHF. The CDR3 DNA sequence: TGTGCCACCGGCAGGACAGGGGGTAGTCAGCCCCAGCATTTT.

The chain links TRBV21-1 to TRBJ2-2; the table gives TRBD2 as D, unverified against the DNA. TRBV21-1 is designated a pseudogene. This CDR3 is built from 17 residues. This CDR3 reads CASSKPMRPAGAGELFF. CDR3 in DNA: TGTGCCAGCAGCAAGCCAATGCGACCCGCCGGAGCCGGGGAGCTGTTTTTT.

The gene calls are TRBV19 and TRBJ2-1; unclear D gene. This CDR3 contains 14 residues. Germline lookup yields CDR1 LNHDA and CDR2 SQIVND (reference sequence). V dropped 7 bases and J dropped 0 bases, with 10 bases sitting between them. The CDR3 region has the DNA TGTGCCAGTACCGCGGTCAGCTCCTACAATGAGCAGTTCTTC. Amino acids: CASTAVSSYNEQFF. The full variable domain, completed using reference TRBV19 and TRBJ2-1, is DGGITQSPKYLFRKEGQNVTLSCEQNLNHDAMYWYRQDPGQGLRLIYYSQIVNDFQKGDIAEGYSVSREKKESFPLTVTSAQKNPTAFYLCASTAVSSYNEQFFGPGTRLTVL.

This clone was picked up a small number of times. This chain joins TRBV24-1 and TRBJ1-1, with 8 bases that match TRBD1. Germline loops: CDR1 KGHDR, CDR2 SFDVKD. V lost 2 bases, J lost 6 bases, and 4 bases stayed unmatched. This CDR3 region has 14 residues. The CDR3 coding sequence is TGTGCCACCAGTGATTCTCAGGGGGCCCCTGAAGCTTTCTTT. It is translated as CATSDSQGAPEAFF.

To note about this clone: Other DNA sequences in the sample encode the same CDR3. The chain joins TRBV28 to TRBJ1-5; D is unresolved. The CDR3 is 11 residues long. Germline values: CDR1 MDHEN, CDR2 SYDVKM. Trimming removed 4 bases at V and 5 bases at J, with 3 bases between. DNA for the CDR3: TGTGCCAGCAGTTCGGATCAGCCCCAGCATTTT. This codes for CASSSDQPQHF.